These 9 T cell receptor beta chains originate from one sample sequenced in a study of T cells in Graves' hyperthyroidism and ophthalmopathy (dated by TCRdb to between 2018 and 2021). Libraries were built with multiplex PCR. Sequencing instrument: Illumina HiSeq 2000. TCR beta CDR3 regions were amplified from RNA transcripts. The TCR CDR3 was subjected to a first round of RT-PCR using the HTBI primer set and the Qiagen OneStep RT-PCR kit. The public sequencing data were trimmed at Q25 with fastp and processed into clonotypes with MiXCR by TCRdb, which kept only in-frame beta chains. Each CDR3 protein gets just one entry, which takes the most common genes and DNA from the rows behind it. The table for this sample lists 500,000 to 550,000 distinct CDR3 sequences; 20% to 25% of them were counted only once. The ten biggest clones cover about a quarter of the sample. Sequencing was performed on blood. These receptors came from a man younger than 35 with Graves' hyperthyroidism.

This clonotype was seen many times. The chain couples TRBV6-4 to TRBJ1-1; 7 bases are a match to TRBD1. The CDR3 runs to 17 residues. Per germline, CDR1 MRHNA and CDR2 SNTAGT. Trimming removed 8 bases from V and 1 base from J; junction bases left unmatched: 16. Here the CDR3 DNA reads TGTGCCAGCCGAATCTCAGACAGGGTTCCTCGGAACACTGAAGCTTTCTTT. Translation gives CASRISDRVPRNTEAFF.

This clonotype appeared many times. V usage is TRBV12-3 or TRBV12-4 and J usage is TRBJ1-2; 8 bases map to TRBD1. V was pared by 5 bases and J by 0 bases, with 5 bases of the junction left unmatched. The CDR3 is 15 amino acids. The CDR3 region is CASSATGGANYGYTF. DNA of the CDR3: TGTGCCAGCAGTGCCACAGGGGGAGCTAACTATGGCTACACCTTC.

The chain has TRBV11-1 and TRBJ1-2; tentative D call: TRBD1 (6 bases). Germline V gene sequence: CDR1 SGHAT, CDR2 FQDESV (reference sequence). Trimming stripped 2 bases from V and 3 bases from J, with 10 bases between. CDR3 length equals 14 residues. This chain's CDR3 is CASSLRGQHYGYTF. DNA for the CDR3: TGTGCCAGCAGCTTAAGAGGACAGCACTATGGCTACACCTTC.

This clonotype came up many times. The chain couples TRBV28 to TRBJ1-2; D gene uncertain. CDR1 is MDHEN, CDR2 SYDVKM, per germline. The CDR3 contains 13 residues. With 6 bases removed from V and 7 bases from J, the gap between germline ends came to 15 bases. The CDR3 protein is CASSGWGDFGYTF. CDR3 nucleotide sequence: TGTGCCAGCAGCGGGTGGGGTGATTTTGGCTACACCTTC.

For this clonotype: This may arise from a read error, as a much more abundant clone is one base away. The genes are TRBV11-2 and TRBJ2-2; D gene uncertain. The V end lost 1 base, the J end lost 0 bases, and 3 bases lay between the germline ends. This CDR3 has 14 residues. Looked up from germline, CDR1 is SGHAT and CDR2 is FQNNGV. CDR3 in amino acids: CASSLVSNTGELFF. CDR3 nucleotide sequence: TGTGCCAGCAGCTTAGTGTCGAACACCGGGGAGCTGTTTTTT.

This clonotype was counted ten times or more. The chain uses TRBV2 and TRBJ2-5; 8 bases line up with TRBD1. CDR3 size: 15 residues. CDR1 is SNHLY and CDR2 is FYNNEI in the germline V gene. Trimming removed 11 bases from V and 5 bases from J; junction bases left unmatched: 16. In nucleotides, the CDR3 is TGTGCCCTCGGGACAGGCTCGACCAACGGGGAGACCCAGTACTTC. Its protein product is CALGTGSTNGETQYF.

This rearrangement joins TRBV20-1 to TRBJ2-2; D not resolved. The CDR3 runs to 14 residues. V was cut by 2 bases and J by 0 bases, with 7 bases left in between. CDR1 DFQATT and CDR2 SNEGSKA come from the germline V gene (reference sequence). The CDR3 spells CSARWHPNTGELFF. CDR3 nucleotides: TGCAGTGCTAGATGGCACCCGAACACCGGGGAGCTGTTTTTT.

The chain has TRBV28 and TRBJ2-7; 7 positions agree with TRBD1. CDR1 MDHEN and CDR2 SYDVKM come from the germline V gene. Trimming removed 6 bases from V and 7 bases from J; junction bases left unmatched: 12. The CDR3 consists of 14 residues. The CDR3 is CASSTTGTIGEQYF. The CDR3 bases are TGTGCCAGCAGCACGACAGGGACAATTGGAGAGCAGTACTTC.

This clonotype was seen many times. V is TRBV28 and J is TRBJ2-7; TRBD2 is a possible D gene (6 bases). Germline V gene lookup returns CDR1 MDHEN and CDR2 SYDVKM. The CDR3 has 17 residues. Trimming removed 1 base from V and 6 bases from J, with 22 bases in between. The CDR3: CASSLSGPYAGLAEQYF. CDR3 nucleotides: TGTGCCAGCAGTTTATCTGGGCCCTATGCGGGGCTCGCCGAGCAGTACTTC.